A single sample gave rise to the 8 T cell receptor beta chains below, sequenced in a study of identifying expanded T cells in peripheral blood. The repertoire was sequenced with immunoSEQ multiplex PCR; TCRdb's copy has only in-frame clones and lacks some. The sample contains 70,000 to 95,000 clones, roughly 90% of which appear only once. The sequenced sample consisted of blood. Source of these receptors: a person between 18 and 75 years old in good health.

This clone was detected only a few times. The chain couples TRBV19 to TRBJ1-2, with a weak D call TRBD1 (5 bases). Germline V gene lookup returns CDR1 LNHDA and CDR2 SQIVND (reference sequence). The V end was cut by 1 base, the J end by 2 bases, with 8 bases between. CDR3 length: 14 amino acids. CDR3 protein: CASSIGSGNYGYTF. CDR3 DNA sequence: TGTGCCAGTAGTATAGGGTCAGGGAACTATGGCTACACCTTC.

The chain employs TRBV11-1 and TRBJ1-1; D uncertain. V was shortened by 2 bases and J by 11 bases, with 15 bases between the two germline ends. Germline V gives CDR1 SGHAT, CDR2 FQDESV (reference sequence). The CDR3 runs 13 residues. The CDR3 loop reads CASSLRPGRRAFF. In DNA form, the CDR3 reads TGTGCCAGCAGCTTAAGACCTGGTCGGAGGGCTTTCTTT.

The chain combines TRBV21-1 with TRBJ1-2; TRBD1 is the table's D call, not checked against the DNA. TRBV21-1 is a recognized pseudogene. This CDR3 region has 14 residues. CDR3 DNA sequence: TGTGCCAGCGACGACGACAGGGAGCCCTATGGCTACACCTTC. As protein: CASDDDREPYGYTF.

The chain joins TRBV5-1 to TRBJ1-1; D gene unclear. Germline V gives CDR1 SGHRS, CDR2 YFSETQ. V was shortened by 1 base and J by 0 bases, with 13 bases between the two germline ends. The CDR3 covers 16 residues. CDR3: CASSLTSIPLNTEAFF. The DNA for the CDR3 is TGCGCCAGCAGCTTGACATCGATCCCGCTGAACACTGAAGCTTTCTTT.

This rearrangement joins TRBV6-1 to TRBJ2-7, with D unclear. Germline values: CDR1 MNHNS, CDR2 SASEGT. This CDR3 region has 12 residues. The V and J ends lost 8 bases and 2 bases respectively, with 10 bases between them. The CDR3 spells CASGLGTYEQYF. In DNA, the CDR3 is TGTGCCAGCGGTTTAGGGACCTACGAGCAGTACTTC.

The chain carries TRBV30 and TRBJ2-1; D might be TRBD2 (6 bases). The germline V and J ends were trimmed by 2 bases and 2 bases, with 13 bases remaining between them. This CDR3 has 15 amino acids. Germline assignment: CDR1 GTSNPN and CDR2 SVGIG (reference sequence). CDR3 sequence reads: CAWSKEGKPYNEQFF. The CDR3 nucleotides read TGTGCCTGGAGTAAGGAGGGGAAACCCTACAATGAGCAGTTCTTC.

The V call is TRBV14, the J call TRBJ2-3, with 10 bases aligning to TRBD2. V was pared by 4 bases and J by 7 bases, with 8 bases of the junction left unmatched. The germline V gene encodes CDR1 SGHDN and CDR2 FVKESK. This CDR3 contains 15 residues. The CDR3 DNA follows: TGTGCCAGCAGCCTAACTAGCGGGGCGGGCCATACGCAGTATTTT. Encoded protein: CASSLTSGAGHTQYF.

The genes are TRBV18 and TRBJ2-7; either TRBD1 or TRBD2 may supply D (6 bases each). This CDR3 has 15 residues. The germline gives CDR1 KGHSH, CDR2 LQKENI. Trimming took off 3 bases at V and 3 bases at J, with 15 bases between the two ends. CDR3: CASSPSGGGVYEQYF. In nucleotides, the CDR3 is TGTGCCAGCTCACCGAGCGGAGGGGGAGTCTACGAGCAGTACTTC.